This is a list of T cell receptor beta chains from one sample in a study of T cell responses to AZD1222 COVID-19 vaccine. Data came from immunoSEQ multiplex PCR; TCRdb stores just in-frame clones and leaves some out. Here the sample spans 100,000 to 150,000 clones, roughly nine tenths being singletons. The sequencing here drew on peripheral blood, taken on day 0 of AZD1222 vaccination. The receptors shown here come from an adult in good health. CDR3s include the opening cysteine and the closing phenylalanine or tryptophan. A D gene is named only where the DNA matches it firmly. A row's size may be missing; if present it is once, few, many or a size class.

TGTGCCTGGCGCAGGGAGTACGAGCAGTACTTC	CAWRREYEQYF	TRBV30	NA	TRBJ2-7	NA
TGTGCCAGCAGCCAAGTTGGACCGAACTATGGCTACACCTTC	CASSQVGPNYGYTF	TRBV14	NA	TRBJ1-2	NA
TGTGCCACCAGCCCAGGGTTCGGGTCTGATGAAGCTTTCTTT	CATSPGFGSDEAFF	TRBV24-1	NA	TRBJ1-1	NA
TGTGCCATCACTGTCCCGATGACCGGGGAGCTGTTTTTT	CAITVPMTGELFF	TRBV6-5	NA	TRBJ2-2	NA
TGTGCCAGCAGCTTGCGTGGCGCAGGGGGGACGGGCGAACAACTGTTTTTT	CASSLRGAGGTGEQLFF	TRBV5-5	NA	TRBJ1-4	TRBD1
TGTGCCAGCAGCCAACGAGTTGACAGGTATTCACCCCTCCACTTT	CASSQRVDRYSPLHF	TRBV14	NA	TRBJ1-6	NA
TGTGCCAGCAGTCTTACTGAGACTGGGGGCTACGAGCAGTACTTC	CASSLTETGGYEQYF	TRBV6-2/TRBV6-3	few	TRBJ2-7	NA
TGTGCCAGCAGGGACCGGGCAGATACGCAGTATTTT	CASRDRADTQYF	TRBV11-2	NA	TRBJ2-3	NA
TGTGCCTGGAGACCATCCTCCTACGGTAATACTGAAGCTTTCTTT	CAWRPSSYGNTEAFF	TRBV30	NA	TRBJ1-1	NA
TGTGCCAGCAGTTCGTTCACGGACTACGAGCAGTACTTC	CASSSFTDYEQYF	TRBV12-3/TRBV12-4	NA	TRBJ2-7	NA
TGTGCCACCAGCAGAGATGGGGCGAACACTGAAGCTTTCTTT	CATSRDGANTEAFF	TRBV15	NA	TRBJ1-1	NA